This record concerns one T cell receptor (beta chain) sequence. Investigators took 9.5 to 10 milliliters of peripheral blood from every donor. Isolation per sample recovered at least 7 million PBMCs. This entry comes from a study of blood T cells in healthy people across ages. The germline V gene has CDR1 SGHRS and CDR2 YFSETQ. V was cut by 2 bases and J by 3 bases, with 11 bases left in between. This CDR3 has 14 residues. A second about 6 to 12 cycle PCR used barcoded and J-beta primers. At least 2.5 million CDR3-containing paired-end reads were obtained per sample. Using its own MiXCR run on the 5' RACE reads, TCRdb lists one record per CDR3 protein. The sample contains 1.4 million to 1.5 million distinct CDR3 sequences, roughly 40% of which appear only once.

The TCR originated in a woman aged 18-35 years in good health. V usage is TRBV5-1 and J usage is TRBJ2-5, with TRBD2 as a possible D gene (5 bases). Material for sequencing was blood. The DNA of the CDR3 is TGCGCCAGCAGCTTTAGGCTAGCCGAAGAGACCCAGTACTTC. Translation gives CASSFRLAEETQYF.